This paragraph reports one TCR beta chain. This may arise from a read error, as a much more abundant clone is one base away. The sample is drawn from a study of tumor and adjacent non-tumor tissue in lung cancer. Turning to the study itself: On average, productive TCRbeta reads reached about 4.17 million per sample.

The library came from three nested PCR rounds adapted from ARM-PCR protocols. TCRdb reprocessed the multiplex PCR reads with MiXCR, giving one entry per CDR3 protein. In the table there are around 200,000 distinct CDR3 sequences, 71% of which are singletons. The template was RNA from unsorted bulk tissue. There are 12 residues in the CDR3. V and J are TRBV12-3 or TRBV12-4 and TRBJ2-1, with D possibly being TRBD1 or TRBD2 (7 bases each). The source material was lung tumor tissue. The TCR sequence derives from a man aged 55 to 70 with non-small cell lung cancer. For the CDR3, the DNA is TGTGTCAGCAGTCAGGGGGGGAATGAGCAGTTCTTC. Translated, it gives CVSSQGGNEQFF.